This T cell receptor beta chain emerged from a study of T cell repertoires in cytomegalovirus infection. Overall study: HLA-B-restricted CMV epitopes that are well studied were used alongside recently identified HLA-C-restricted ones. CMV infection and matching HLA type were both indicated by public TCR beta signatures.

Whole-study results and caveats: Accumulated public TCR beta family frequency recognized individuals carrying CMV together with the relevant HLA. The ex vivo response showed dominance by HLA-C-restricted CMV-specific TCR beta clonotypes.

A note on this clonotype: The target antigen is unknown.

TCRdb fed the reads into MiXCR, producing one record per CDR3 protein. This sample has some 800,000 distinct CDR3 sequences; about 28% occur once, and the top ten carry around 13%. The germline gives CDR1 ENHRY, CDR2 SYGVKD. The CDR3 sequence is 16 residues long. Trimming took 5 bases from V and 2 from J, leaving 19 bases between them. Sequences were derived from cultured CD8+ T cells from PBMCs, sampled from culture after CMV antigen stimulation. The chain combines TRBV10-3 with TRBJ2-7; D assignment may be TRBD1 or TRBD2 (6 bases each). The receptor's source is a human donor in good health (CMV status not recorded). Some clones in this sample may be carry-over from other donors' samples. The CDR3 DNA follows: TGTGCCATCAGTTCTGGGGAGGACAGCGAAACCTACGAGCAGTACTTC. Encoded protein: CAISSGEDSETYEQYF.